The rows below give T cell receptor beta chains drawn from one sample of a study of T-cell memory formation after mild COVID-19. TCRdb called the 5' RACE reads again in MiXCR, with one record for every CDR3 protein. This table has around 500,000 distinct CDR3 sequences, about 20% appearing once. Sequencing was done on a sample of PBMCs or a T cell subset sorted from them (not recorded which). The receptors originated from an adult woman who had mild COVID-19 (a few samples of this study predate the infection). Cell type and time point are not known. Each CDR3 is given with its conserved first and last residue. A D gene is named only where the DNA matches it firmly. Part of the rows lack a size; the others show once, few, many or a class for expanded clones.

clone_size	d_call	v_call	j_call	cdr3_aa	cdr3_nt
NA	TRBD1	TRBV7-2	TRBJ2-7	CASSGQGGDEQYF	TGTGCCAGCAGCGGACAGGGCGGCGACGAGCAGTACTTC
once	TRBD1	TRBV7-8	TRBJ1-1	CASSLTGAAGGTEAFF	TGTGCCAGCAGCTTAACGGGGGCGGCAGGGGGGACTGAAGCTTTCTTT
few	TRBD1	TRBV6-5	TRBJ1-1	CASSYRGTGTGVNTEAFF	TGTGCCAGCAGTTATCGGGGAACCGGGACAGGGGTGAACACTGAAGCTTTCTTT
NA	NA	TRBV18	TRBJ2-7	CASSPGTLGEQYF	TGTGCCAGCTCACCGGGCACCTTGGGCGAGCAGTACTTC
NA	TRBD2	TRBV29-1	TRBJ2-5	CSVYLLAGDQETQYF	TGCAGCGTTTACCTACTAGCGGGGGATCAAGAGACCCAGTACTTC
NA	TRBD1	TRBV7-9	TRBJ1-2	CASSGQGHYGYTF	TGTGCCAGCAGTGGACAGGGGCACTATGGCTACACCTTC
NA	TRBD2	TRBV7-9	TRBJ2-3	CASSLFSGDTQYF	TGTGCCAGCAGCCTATTTAGCGGGGATACGCAGTATTTT
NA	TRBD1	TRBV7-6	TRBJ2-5	CASSYQPGQPFQETQYF	TGTGCCAGCAGCTATCAACCGGGACAGCCGTTCCAAGAGACCCAGTACTTC
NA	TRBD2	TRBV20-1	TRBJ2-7	CSARGGYGRPPYEQYF	TGCAGTGCCAGAGGAGGGTACGGGAGGCCCCCCTACGAGCAGTACTTC
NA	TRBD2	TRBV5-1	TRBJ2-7	CASSFGSSGNYEQYF	TGCGCCAGCAGCTTTGGTAGTAGCGGGAACTACGAGCAGTACTTC
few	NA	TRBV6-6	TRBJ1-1	CASSTGRNTEAFF	TGTGCCAGCAGTACCGGGAGGAACACTGAAGCTTTCTTT
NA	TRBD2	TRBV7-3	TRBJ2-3	CASSLIGGGATDTQYF	TGTGCCAGCAGCTTAATCGGGGGGGGTGCCACAGATACGCAGTATTTT
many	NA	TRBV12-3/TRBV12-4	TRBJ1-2	CASSLAMGPQGGYTF	TGTGCCAGCAGTTTAGCGATGGGGCCCCAAGGCGGCTACACCTTC
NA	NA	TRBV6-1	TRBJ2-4	CASSEGSKYF	TGTGCCAGCAGTGAGGGGAGTAAGTACTTC
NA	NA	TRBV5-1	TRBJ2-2	CASSFVGVRTGELFF	TGCGCCAGCAGCTTCGTCGGGGTGAGGACCGGGGAGCTGTTTTTT
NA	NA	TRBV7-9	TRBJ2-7	CASSSSRVPQSYEQYF	TGTGCCAGCAGCTCATCCAGGGTCCCCCAGTCCTACGAGCAGTACTTC
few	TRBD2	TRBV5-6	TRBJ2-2	CASSRRTSGYTGELFF	TGTGCCAGCAGCCGCCGAACTAGCGGGTATACCGGGGAGCTGTTTTTT